The rows below give T cell receptor beta chains drawn from one sample of a study of identical twins. TCRdb called the 5' RACE reads again in MiXCR, with one record for every CDR3 protein. The data contain about 200,000 distinct CDR3 sequences, approximately 15% of them singletons. The same sample was also used in a study of T cells expressing NK-cell markers.

Sequenced material: CD8+ T cells sorted from blood. The source of these receptors is a woman aged 18 to 35 in good health. Both conserved end residues are part of each CDR3. The order of the fields is V gene, J gene, clone size, D gene, CDR3 protein, CDR3 DNA. D genes are given only for firm matches. The size entry is marked missing in some rows and otherwise reads once, few, many or a size class.

TRBV30,TRBJ2-2,-,-,CAWSYGSNTGELFF,TGTGCCTGGAGTTACGGATCGAACACCGGGGAGCTGTTTTTT
TRBV12-3/TRBV12-4,TRBJ2-7,-,-,CASTSGYEQYF,TGTGCCAGCACTTCCGGGTACGAGCAGTACTTC
TRBV9,TRBJ2-7,few,-,CASSVAEAHEQYF,TGTGCCAGCAGCGTAGCGGAGGCCCACGAGCAGTACTTC
TRBV27,TRBJ2-7,few,TRBD2,CASSFGWASGYEQYF,TGTGCCAGCAGTTTCGGTTGGGCTAGCGGCTACGAGCAGTACTTC
TRBV11-1,TRBJ2-1,-,-,CASSLRGSASSYNEQFF,TGTGCCAGCAGCCTTAGGGGTAGCGCCAGCTCCTACAATGAGCAGTTCTTC
TRBV7-9,TRBJ2-3,-,-,CASSLDLVADTQYF,TGTGCCAGCAGCTTAGACCTAGTCGCAGATACGCAGTATTTT
TRBV6-1,TRBJ2-1,few,TRBD2,CASSLTSGIYNEQFF,TGTGCCAGCAGCCTTACTAGCGGGATTTACAATGAGCAGTTCTTC
TRBV5-1,TRBJ2-2,-,-,CASSLVPEPTGELFF,TGCGCCAGCAGCTTGGTTCCGGAGCCCACCGGGGAGCTGTTTTTT
TRBV10-3,TRBJ2-3,few,-,CAISERALSTDTQYF,TGTGCCATCAGCGAGCGGGCCCTGAGCACAGATACGCAGTATTTT
TRBV30,TRBJ1-1,few,TRBD1,CACPGPGQEAFF,TGTGCCTGCCCTGGACCGGGACAGGAAGCTTTCTTT
TRBV11-2,TRBJ2-1,-,-,CASSTSTGPLNNEQFF,TGTGCCAGCAGCACCTCCACCGGGCCCCTTAACAATGAGCAGTTCTTC
TRBV9,TRBJ2-1,few,-,CASSVAENEQFF,TGTGCCAGCAGCGTAGCAGAAAATGAGCAGTTCTTC
TRBV10-3,TRBJ1-2,-,-,CAISEDYGYTF,TGTGCCATCAGTGAGGACTATGGCTACACCTTC
TRBV20-1,TRBJ2-1,few,-,CSASSKSSESSYNEQFF,TGCAGTGCTAGTTCCAAGTCCAGTGAAAGCTCCTACAATGAGCAGTTCTTC
TRBV7-7,TRBJ2-2,-,-,CASSFNGGELFF,TGTGCTAGCAGCTTTAATGGAGGGGAGCTGTTTTTT
TRBV12-3/TRBV12-4,TRBJ2-2,-,TRBD1,CASSYGTGYGELFF,TGTGCCAGCAGTTACGGGACAGGCTACGGGGAGCTGTTTTTT
TRBV15,TRBJ1-3,few,-,CATSRDRAGPFSGNTIYF,TGTGCCACCAGCAGAGATCGGGCCGGGCCCTTCTCTGGAAACACCATATATTTT
TRBV9,TRBJ2-2,-,-,CASSEEGGAGGTGELFF,TGTGCCAGCAGCGAAGAAGGGGGCGCGGGAGGAACCGGGGAGCTGTTTTTT
TRBV20-1,TRBJ2-1,few,-,CSARDRRIDEQFF,TGCAGTGCTAGAGATAGAAGGATAGATGAGCAGTTCTTC
TRBV6-2/TRBV6-3,TRBJ2-7,-,-,CASSYYNRVSYEQYF,TGTGCCAGCAGTTACTACAACAGGGTCTCCTACGAGCAGTACTTC
TRBV11-2,TRBJ2-3,many,-,CASSYSTDTQYF,TGTGCCAGCAGTTACAGCACAGATACGCAGTATTTT
TRBV9,TRBJ2-5,-,TRBD1,CASSVRDRGGETQYF,TGTGCCAGCAGCGTGAGGGACAGGGGGGGAGAGACCCAGTACTTC
TRBV5-6,TRBJ1-1,-,-,CASSLSRMNTEAFF,TGTGCCAGCAGCTTATCACGGATGAACACTGAAGCTTTCTTT
TRBV12-3/TRBV12-4,TRBJ1-1,-,TRBD1,CASRTGTENTEAFF,TGTGCCAGCAGAACCGGGACAGAGAACACTGAAGCTTTCTTT
TRBV7-9,TRBJ1-2,-,-,CASSFGRNDYTF,TGTGCCAGCAGCTTCGGGAGGAACGACTACACCTTC
TRBV25-1,TRBJ2-7,-,-,CASSEPFGNDEQYF,TGTGCCAGCAGTGAGCCCTTCGGGAACGACGAGCAGTACTTC
TRBV27,TRBJ2-7,few,-,CATGHLTYEQYF,TGTGCCACCGGACATTTGACCTACGAGCAGTACTTC
TRBV4-3,TRBJ2-3,-,-,CATGGSPGAEDTQYF,TGCGCCACCGGAGGTAGCCCGGGGGCGGAAGATACGCAGTATTTT
TRBV11-2,TRBJ1-1,few,-,CASSTWTVNTEAFF,TGTGCCAGCAGCACCTGGACGGTAAACACTGAAGCTTTCTTT
TRBV20-1,TRBJ2-7,-,-,CSAREGADEQYF,TGCAGTGCTAGAGAGGGCGCCGACGAGCAGTACTTC
TRBV28,TRBJ2-3,-,-,CASSLFGDFRNTQYF,TGTGCCAGCAGTTTATTCGGGGATTTTCGGAATACGCAGTATTTT
TRBV10-2,TRBJ2-2,-,-,CASSYGNTGELFF,TGCGCCAGCAGCTACGGCAACACCGGGGAGCTGTTTTTT
TRBV10-3,TRBJ1-2,many,TRBD1,CAINSGQGTYGYTF,TGTGCCATCAACTCGGGACAGGGGACCTATGGCTACACCTTC
TRBV9,TRBJ2-1,-,TRBD2,CASSDWTSGGVRRQFF,TGTGCCAGCAGCGACTGGACTAGCGGGGGGGTTCGTCGCCAGTTCTTC
TRBV20-1,TRBJ1-1,few,-,CSARVPEGTEAFF,TGCAGTGCTAGAGTGCCAGAGGGCACTGAAGCTTTCTTT
TRBV20-1,TRBJ1-1,medium-sized,-,CSARDLRATEAFF,TGCAGTGCTAGAGATCTTAGGGCCACTGAAGCTTTCTTT
TRBV7-9,TRBJ1-1,-,-,CASSLSQSEAFF,TGTGCCAGCAGCTTAAGTCAGTCCGAAGCTTTCTTT
TRBV9,TRBJ1-2,-,-,CASSVDGDGGYTF,TGTGCCAGCAGCGTGGACGGAGACGGTGGCTACACCTTC
TRBV29-1,TRBJ1-1,-,-,CSVRGGAGTEAFF,TGCAGCGTTCGCGGGGGGGCCGGGACTGAAGCTTTCTTT
TRBV27,TRBJ1-2,few,-,CASSLLGSKSGGYTF,TGTGCCAGCAGTTTATTGGGCAGTAAGAGCGGGGGCTACACCTTC
TRBV3-1,TRBJ2-1,-,-,CASSQEASLARLKFSEQFF,TGTGCCAGCAGCCAAGAAGCATCCCTAGCGAGATTAAAGTTCAGTGAGCAGTTCTTC
TRBV5-1,TRBJ2-5,-,-,CASSLRFWAVTQETQYF,TGCGCCAGCAGCTTGAGGTTTTGGGCGGTTACCCAAGAGACCCAGTACTTC
TRBV18,TRBJ2-3,few,TRBD2,CASGRGLAGTDTQYF,TGTGCCAGCGGACGTGGACTAGCTGGCACAGATACGCAGTATTTT
TRBV2,TRBJ2-7,few,-,CASSDFSGEQYF,TGTGCCAGCAGTGATTTCTCCGGCGAGCAGTACTTC
TRBV9,TRBJ2-1,few,TRBD2,CASSTSGSVGNEQFF,TGTGCCAGCAGCACTAGCGGGAGTGTAGGAAATGAGCAGTTCTTC
TRBV20-1,TRBJ2-7,once,-,CSASGDNSYEQYF,TGCAGTGCTAGTGGGGACAACTCCTACGAGCAGTACTTC
TRBV12-3/TRBV12-4,TRBJ2-1,few,-,CASSLTNEQFF,TGTGCCAGCAGTTTAACCAATGAGCAGTTCTTC
TRBV6-1,TRBJ2-7,-,TRBD1,CASKTTDRDSYEQYF,TGTGCCAGCAAAACCACCGACAGGGATTCCTACGAGCAGTACTTC
TRBV20-1,TRBJ2-7,-,TRBD2,CSASTGASGSYEQYF,TGCAGTGCTTCGACCGGAGCTAGCGGGAGCTACGAGCAGTACTTC
TRBV5-4,TRBJ2-1,few,-,CASRFDSYNEQFF,TGTGCCAGCAGGTTTGACAGCTACAATGAGCAGTTCTTC
TRBV6-5,TRBJ1-2,many,TRBD1,CASSSDRGYDGYTF,TGTGCCAGCAGTTCGGACAGGGGGTACGATGGCTACACCTTC
TRBV5-6,TRBJ1-1,-,-,CASSLSELGNTEAFF,TGTGCCAGCAGCTTGTCCGAATTGGGTAACACTGAAGCTTTCTTT